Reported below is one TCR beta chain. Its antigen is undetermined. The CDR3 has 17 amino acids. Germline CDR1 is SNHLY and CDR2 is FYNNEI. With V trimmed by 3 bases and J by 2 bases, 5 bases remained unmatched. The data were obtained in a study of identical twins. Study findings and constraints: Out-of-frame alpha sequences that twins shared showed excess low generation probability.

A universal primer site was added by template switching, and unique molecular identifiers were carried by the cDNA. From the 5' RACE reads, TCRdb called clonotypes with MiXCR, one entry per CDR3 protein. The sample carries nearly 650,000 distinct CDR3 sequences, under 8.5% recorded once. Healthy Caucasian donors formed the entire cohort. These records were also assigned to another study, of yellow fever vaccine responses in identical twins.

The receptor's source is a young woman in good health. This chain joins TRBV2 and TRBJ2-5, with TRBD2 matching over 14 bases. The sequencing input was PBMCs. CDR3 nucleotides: TGTGCCAGCAGTGACGGGACTAGCGGGAGCAAGCAAGAGACCCAGTACTTC. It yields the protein CASSDGTSGSKQETQYF.